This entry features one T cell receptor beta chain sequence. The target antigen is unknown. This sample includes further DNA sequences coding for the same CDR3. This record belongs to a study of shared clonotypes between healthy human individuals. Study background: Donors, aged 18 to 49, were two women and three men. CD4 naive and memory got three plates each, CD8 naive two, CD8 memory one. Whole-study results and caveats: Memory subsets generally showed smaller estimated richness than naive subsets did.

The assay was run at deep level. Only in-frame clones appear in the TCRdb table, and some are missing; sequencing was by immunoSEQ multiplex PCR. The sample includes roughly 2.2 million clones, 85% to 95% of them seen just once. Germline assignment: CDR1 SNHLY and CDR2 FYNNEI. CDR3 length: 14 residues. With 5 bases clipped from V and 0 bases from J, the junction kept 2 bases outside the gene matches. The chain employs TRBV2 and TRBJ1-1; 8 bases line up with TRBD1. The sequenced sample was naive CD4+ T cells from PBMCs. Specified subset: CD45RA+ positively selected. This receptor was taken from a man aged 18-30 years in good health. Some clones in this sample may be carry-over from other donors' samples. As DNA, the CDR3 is TGTGCCAGCAGTAGACAGGGGATGAACACTGAAGCTTTCTTT. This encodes CASSRQGMNTEAFF.